This T cell receptor beta chain was observed in a study of blood T cell repertoires in COVID-19. TCRdb's copy holds only in-frame clones and misses some; the assay was immunoSEQ multiplex PCR. The sample has about 160,000 clones; around four fifths are singletons. Trimming at V came to 9 bases and at J to 10 bases, leaving 12 bases not matched to a gene. The CDR3 is 14 amino acids. Germline assignment: CDR1 MRHNA and CDR2 SNTAGT. Sequenced input: peripheral blood. The receptor was derived from a man between 65 and 85 years old with acute or convalescent COVID-19. The chain employs TRBV6-4 and TRBJ1-6; 7 bases agree with TRBD1. This CDR3 is CARFEDRTNSPLHF. The CDR3 DNA follows: TGTGCCAGGTTCGAGGACAGGACGAACTCACCCCTCCACTTT.